The T cell receptor beta chain described here comes from a study of T cell responses to AZD1222 COVID-19 vaccine. Germline CDR1 is MNHEY and CDR2 is SMNVEV (reference sequence). The CDR3 extends over 15 amino acids. J gave up 7 bases and V 6 bases, and 12 bases lay outside the gene matches. Only in-frame clones appear in the TCRdb table, and some are missing; sequencing was by immunoSEQ multiplex PCR. The table shows 100,000 to 150,000 clones, with around nine tenths occurring only once. As to this clone: The antigen is unknown.

Study-level points and caveats: Among vaccine-associated CD4 TCRs, coverage spanned spike, with dominance at 160-218 and 743-854.

Specimen: peripheral blood, collected on day 0 of AZD1222 vaccination. This chain uses TRBV27 with TRBJ2-3, with 8 bases aligning to TRBD1. The TCR was taken from an adult in good health. The CDR3 DNA reads TGTGCCAGCAGAGAGACAGGGGCGCTCGGATATACGCAGTATTTT. This translates into CASRETGALGYTQYF.